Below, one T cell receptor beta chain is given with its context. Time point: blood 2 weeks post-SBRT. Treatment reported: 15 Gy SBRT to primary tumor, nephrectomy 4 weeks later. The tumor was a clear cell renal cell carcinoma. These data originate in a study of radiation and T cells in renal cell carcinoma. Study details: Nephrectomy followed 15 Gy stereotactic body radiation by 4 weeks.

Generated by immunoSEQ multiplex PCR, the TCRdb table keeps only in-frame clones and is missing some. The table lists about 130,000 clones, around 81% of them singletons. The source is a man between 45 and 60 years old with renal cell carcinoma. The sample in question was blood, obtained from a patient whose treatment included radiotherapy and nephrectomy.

CDR3 DNA sequence: TGTGCCAGCAGCTGGGGCGGCTCTGGGGCCAACGTCCTGACTTTC. Translated, it gives CASSWGGSGANVLTF. The V gene is TRBV5-6, the J gene TRBJ2-6, with a tentative D call TRBD1 (5 bases). The V gene lost 3 bases and the J gene lost 0 bases, with 7 bases spanning the gap. From germline, CDR1 is SGHDT and CDR2 YYEEEE. The CDR3 is 15 amino acids.